The T cell receptor (beta chain) under discussion was sequenced for a study of blood T cell repertoires in COVID-19 (dated by TCRdb to 2018 to 2020). Context from the whole study: Samples covering the acute and convalescent phases of COVID-19 were provided by collaborators in the United States, Italy and Spain. The prospective study material was composed of cDNA or gDNA derived from T cells, B-cell-depleted T cells, or PBMCs. Subjects who had been exposed to COVID-19, were actively infected with it, or had recovered from it provided the deeply sampled blood TCRbeta repertoires that made up the dataset. The repertoires were released in a freely available public database intended as a resource for research on the immune response to SARS-CoV-2. The samples were drawn from the first 160 participants of the ongoing ImmuneRACE study and from more than 1,000 subjects provided by 6 global collaborators. Sample metadata almost always included a de-identified subject ID, COVID-19 status, age in years and sex. Where available, HLA class I and class II types were obtained from metadata supplied by the sample provider rather than from assay-based typing.

TCRbeta CDR3 regions were amplified from genomic DNA using the immunoSEQ Assay, a bias-controlled multiplex PCR. Concerning the study's data processing: The number of nucleated cells in each sample was estimated by amplification of reference gene primers within the assay. To quantify the absolute abundance of each unique TCRbeta CDR3 rearrangement, sequence reads were collapsed and filtered. For each sample, productive Simpson clonality was calculated as the square root of Simpson's diversity index across productive rearrangements. TCRdb provides this immuneACCESS table in a form limited to in-frame rearrangements. Some clones are lacking; in checked studies, under half of them reflect an unresolved V gene, and why the rest are absent is not known. The V and J calls and clone size come from that table; D and trimming were worked out from the DNA. The sample table lists hundreds of thousands of clones, almost 90% of them with a count of one. The ten largest clonotypes hold over 13% of the sample.

Its CDR3 holds 16 amino acids, cysteine through phenylalanine. Only the CDR3 region is kept as DNA, spanning 48 bases read in frame from base 1. CDR1 and CDR2 are read off the germline V gene as SGHRS and YFSETQ. The V end gives up 4 bases and the J end 1 base, leaving 6 bases in the junction not matched to a gene. A word on this clone: It has no known antigen specificity. Nothing much larger sits one base from this clone, and base qualities are not available.

Participants in the prospective study were aged roughly 18 to 89 years, lived in 20 to 25 United States geographic areas, and enrolled through a virtual design. In the prospective study, participants were assigned to cohorts based on the clinical history participants reported in a screening survey and a study questionnaire. Exposed participants had been in contact with someone with a PCR-confirmed or clinician-diagnosed COVID-19 case within 2 weeks of study entry. In the prospective study, whole blood, serum and a nasopharyngeal or oropharyngeal swab were collected from each participant by mobile phlebotomists. Over an approximately 2-month period, participants in the prospective study had the option of providing additional blood draws and questionnaires. Blood samples from the prospective study were shipped frozen or at room temperature prior to DNA extraction. The paper as a whole reports these results and caveats: How much clinical and demographic metadata was included differed by source and by participant, and the metadata was provided uncurated.

The sequence derives from a man aged 30 to 45 who had been exposed to COVID-19. Recombination connected TRBV5-1 to TRBJ2-2; the central 8 bases match TRBD1. The sample consisted of PBMCs or T cells enriched from blood (not recorded which). The encoded CDR3 is CASSGGQGLNTGELFF. At the DNA level, the sequence is TGCGCCAGCAGCGGCGGACAGGGATTGAACACCGGGGAGCTGTTTTTT.